These 11 T cell receptor beta chains came from one sample sequenced in a study of cytomegalovirus exposure and HLA in healthy donors. This PCR relied on a set of 60 Vbeta primers and 13 Jbeta primers. Data came from immunoSEQ multiplex PCR; TCRdb stores just in-frame clones and leaves some out. The top ten clones hold 1% of a sample with 150,000 to 200,000 clones, around 78% of them seen once. Specimen: PBMCs. The receptors here all came from a woman aged 35 to 49 in good health and CMV-seronegative.

The gene calls are TRBV7-6 and TRBJ2-5; 7 bases are a match to TRBD1. Germline trimming cut 1 base from V and 4 bases from J; bases unmatched to any gene: 0. CDR3 length: 13 residues. The germline V gene has CDR1 SGHVS and CDR2 FNYEAQ. Written as DNA, the CDR3 is TGTGCCAGCAGCTTAGGGACAGGAGAGACCCAGTACTTC. It codes for CASSLGTGETQYF.

This rearrangement joins TRBV18 to TRBJ2-1; 8 bases align to TRBD2. V gave up 6 bases and J gave up 9 bases; unmatched junction bases: 13. CDR3 length equals 15 residues. Germline V gene sequence: CDR1 KGHSH, CDR2 LQKENI. DNA of the CDR3: TGTGCCAGCTCCCCCCGGCCCCGGGAGGGAAGTGAGCAGTTCTTC. It specifies CASSPRPREGSEQFF.

This chain joins TRBV5-6 and TRBJ1-2; D gene unclear. The length of the CDR3 is 12 residues. The germline gives CDR1 SGHDT, CDR2 YYEEEE. V lost 4 bases, J lost 5 bases, and 9 bases lay in between. CDR3 in amino acids: CASSPRLYGYTF. The CDR3 DNA is TGTGCCAGCAGCCCCCGACTGTATGGCTACACCTTC.

The chain has TRBV5-1 and TRBJ2-3, with 13 bases aligning to TRBD2. Trimming removed 3 bases from V and 2 bases from J; junction bases left unmatched: 3. The CDR3 runs 16 residues. Germline V gene lookup returns CDR1 SGHRS and CDR2 YFSETQ. The chain's CDR3 is CASSSGLAGVTDTQYF. In DNA form, the CDR3 reads TGCGCCAGCAGCTCCGGACTAGCGGGAGTCACAGATACGCAGTATTTT.

The rearrangement uses TRBV27 and TRBJ1-1; possible D gene TRBD1, 6 bases. The ends were cut back, 3 bases at V and 11 bases at J, with 16 bases in the middle. Germline V gives CDR1 MNHEY, CDR2 SMNVEV (reference sequence). The CDR3 spans 13 residues. The CDR3 reads CASSFAGARGAFF. CDR3 coding DNA: TGTGCCAGCAGTTTTGCAGGGGCGAGGGGGGCTTTCTTT.

This chain joins TRBV5-1 and TRBJ2-5, with 7 bases matching TRBD2. With the DNA end fitting TRBJ2-7 better, the J assignment may be wrong. This CDR3 has 14 residues. Germline CDR1 SGHRS, CDR2 YFSETQ. CDR3: CASSLGLATYEQYF. CDR3 DNA: TGCGCCAGCAGCTTGGGACTAGCAACCTACGAGCAGTACTTC.

V usage is TRBV4-1 and J usage is TRBJ2-5; D is perhaps TRBD2 (6 bases). Trimming cost V 0 bases and J 3 bases, with 20 bases left between them. CDR1 MGHRA and CDR2 YSYEKL come from the germline V gene. This CDR3 contains 18 residues. Here the CDR3 DNA reads TGCGCCAGCAGCCAAGAGTCTAGCGATATTCTCCGTGAAGAGACCCAGTACTTC. It is translated as CASSQESSDILREETQYF.

This clone was found once. V and J are TRBV6-5 and TRBJ1-3; maybe TRBD1 (6 bases). The germline CDR1 and CDR2 sequences are MNHEY and SVGAGI. The CDR3 spans 14 residues. The V end lost 6 bases, the J end lost 4 bases, and 13 bases lay between the germline ends. The CDR3 sequence is CASRQGLYGNTIYF. CDR3 DNA sequence: TGTGCCAGCAGGCAGGGGTTATACGGAAACACCATATATTTT.

The chain uses TRBV27 and TRBJ2-4; 7 bases agree with TRBD1. This CDR3 has 15 residues. The V segment lost 3 bases and the J segment 1 base; nucleotides outside the gene matches: 3. Germline V CDR1 and CDR2: MNHEY, SMNVEV (reference sequence). The CDR3 protein is CASSFTGDAKNIQYF. CDR3 coding DNA: TGTGCCAGCAGTTTCACAGGGGACGCCAAAAACATTCAGTACTTC.

The rearrangement uses TRBV19 and TRBJ2-3; D might be TRBD2 (5 bases). The CDR3 contains 14 residues. Per germline, CDR1 LNHDA and CDR2 SQIVND (reference sequence). V was pared by 1 base and J by 0 bases, with 5 bases between. The CDR3 DNA reads as TGTGCCAGTAGTATAGCGGGAAGCACAGATACGCAGTATTTT. It encodes CASSIAGSTDTQYF. The variable domain in full, with the rest retrieved from reference TRBV19 and TRBJ2-3, is DGGITQSPKYLFRKEGQNVTLSCEQNLNHDAMYWYRQDPGQGLRLIYYSQIVNDFQKGDIAEGYSVSREKKESFPLTVTSAQKNPTAFYLCASSIAGSTDTQYFGPGTRLTVL.

This chain links TRBV19 with TRBJ2-5; TRBD1 is a possible D gene (5 bases). V gave up 6 bases and J gave up 5 bases, with 13 bases separating them. The CDR3 has 13 residues. Per germline, CDR1 LNHDA and CDR2 SQIVND (reference sequence). Here the CDR3 reads CASSPLAGETQYF. CDR3 sequence (DNA): TGTGCCAGTAGCCCCCTGGCAGGGGAGACCCAGTACTTC.